The entry below gives a single T cell receptor beta chain sequence along with its context. What it binds is not known. The entry originates in a study of blood T cells in healthy people across ages. Study results and caveats: It was found that TCR beta diversity correlated strongly with the percentage of naive T cells.

Germline V CDR1 and CDR2: LGHNA, YNFKEQ. Trimming took 2 bases from V and 4 from J; bases not matched to a gene: 5. The CDR3 sequence is 15 residues long. A second PCR, run for about 7 to 11 cycles, used a sample-barcoded 5' primer plus a J-beta primer mix. TCRdb itself ran the 5' RACE reads through MiXCR, one entry per CDR3 protein. The sample yields 750,000 or so distinct CDR3 sequences, around a quarter seen once. These data were also reused for a study on T cells of mothers and their children. In that study: Samples were provided by three healthy Caucasian mothers and their six children. According to the study, all extracted RNA entered cDNA synthesis at roughly 1.5 ug per 15 ul. Each child gave approximately 2.8 million TCR beta CDR3 reads (each mother, over 8.5 million).

Specimen: blood. J is TRBJ2-5 and V is TRBV4-2; 9 bases match TRBD1. The clonotype was recovered from a boy under 18 in good health. CDR3 in amino acids: CASSQYDRGGETQYF. The CDR3 DNA reads as TGTGCCAGCAGCCAATATGACAGGGGGGGAGAGACCCAGTACTTC.